The 2 T cell receptor beta chains reported below all come from one sample, sequenced in a study of blood T cell repertoires in COVID-19. Clones were read by immunoSEQ multiplex PCR, and TCRdb kept only the in-frame ones, dropping some. Of approximately 190,000 clones detected, 84% appear once; the ten largest clones hold 3% to 3.5%. The sample taken for sequencing was PBMCs or T cells enriched from blood (not recorded which). Receptors were obtained from a woman aged 30 to 39 who had been exposed to COVID-19.

J is TRBJ2-3 and V is TRBV2; 7 positions agree with TRBD2. There are 16 residues in the CDR3. V shed 4 bases and J 0 bases; nucleotides not matched to a gene: 7. Germline assignment: CDR1 SNHLY and CDR2 FYNNEI. CDR3 DNA sequence: TGTGCCAGCAGTGGATTCGGGGGGAAGAGCACAGATACGCAGTATTTT. It specifies CASSGFGGKSTDTQYF.

V gene TRBV9 combines with J gene TRBJ1-3; the match to TRBD1 covers 11 bases. Trimming took 0 bases from V and 0 from J; bases not matched to a gene: 2. The CDR3 covers 17 residues. Germline assignment: CDR1 SGDLS and CDR2 YYNGEE. CDR3 DNA: TGTGCCAGCAGCGTAGATGGACAGGGGGCCTCTGGAAACACCATATATTTT. Residues: CASSVDGQGASGNTIYF.